The 32 T cell receptor beta chains listed next were all sequenced from one sample in a study of a mutant IDH1 vaccine in newly diagnosed glioma. These receptors are not linked to any known antigen. TCRdb's copy holds only in-frame clones and misses some; the assay was immunoSEQ multiplex PCR. The sample contains about 65,000 clones, roughly 81% of which appear only once. Time point: week 23, last vaccination. With topical imiquimod, each dose of the vaccine consisted of 300 ug of mutant IDH1 20-mer peptide. This specimen was PBMCs, taken from a glioma patient whose treatment included an IDH1 peptide vaccine. The receptors come from a young man with glioma.

This clone was counted once. The rearrangement joins TRBV11-2 to TRBJ2-7; D is possibly TRBD1 (6 bases). In germline, CDR1 is SGHAT, CDR2 FQNNGV. The CDR3 is 16 amino acids. Trimming took 5 bases from V and 2 from J, leaving 19 bases between them. The CDR3 DNA follows: TGTGCCAGCAGCCTACCACCGGGACAACTCACCTACGAGCAGTACTTC. It is translated as CASSLPPGQLTYEQYF.

This rearrangement joins TRBV7-9 to TRBJ1-1; no clear D. The CDR3 is made up of 14 amino acids. Germline loops: CDR1 SEHNR, CDR2 FQNEAQ (reference sequence). V was pared by 4 bases and J by 3 bases, with 12 bases between. CDR3 coding DNA: TGTGCCAGCAGCTCTGGACTCTTACACACTGAAGCTTTCTTT. The encoded protein is CASSSGLLHTEAFF.

The gene calls are TRBV27 and TRBJ1-6, with 9 bases identical to TRBD1. This CDR3 comprises 15 residues. Germline V gene sequence: CDR1 MNHEY, CDR2 SMNVEV (reference sequence). V dropped 4 bases and J dropped 6; count of bases not matched to a gene: 4. CDR3 region: CASSSQTGGNSPLHF. The CDR3 bases are TGTGCCAGCAGTTCTCAGACAGGGGGTAATTCACCCCTCCACTTT.

The rearrangement uses TRBV14 and TRBJ2-7; D may correspond to TRBD1 or TRBD2 (7 bases each). Germline-derived CDR1 and CDR2 are SGHDN and FVKESK. The CDR3 extends over 17 amino acids. Trimming removed 5 bases from V and 0 bases from J, with 20 bases in between. The CDR3 DNA sequence: TGTGCCAGCAGCTCAATAGGGAGGGGGCTAAGCTCCTACGAGCAGTACTTC. Translating it yields CASSSIGRGLSSYEQYF.

The V and J genes are TRBV15 and TRBJ2-5; D is possibly TRBD2 (6 bases). Trimming shortened V by 2 bases and J by 0 bases, and 13 bases separated the two germline ends. Germline V gene lookup returns CDR1 LNHNV and CDR2 YYDKDF (reference sequence). This CDR3 has 16 residues. As DNA, the CDR3 is TGTGCCACCAGCAGACCCCGGGACTCCCACCAAGAGACCCAGTACTTC. Encoded protein: CATSRPRDSHQETQYF.

The chain couples TRBV7-2 to TRBJ1-6; D may be TRBD1 (5 bases). Germline lookup yields CDR1 SGHTA and CDR2 FQGNSA. The CDR3 extends over 18 amino acids. Trimming stripped 1 base from V and 0 bases from J, with 13 bases between. In nucleotides, the CDR3 is TGTGCCAGCAGCTTAGTGGGGCGGGAGAGCTCCTATAATTCACCCCTCCACTTT. This gives the protein CASSLVGRESSYNSPLHF.

This chain joins TRBV4-2 and TRBJ1-2; 12 positions match TRBD1. J lost 8 bases, V lost 0 bases, and 4 bases had no gene match. The CDR3 spans 15 residues. CDR1 LGHNA and CDR2 YNFKEQ come from the germline V gene. CDR3 nucleotide sequence: TGTGCCAGCAGCCAAGATCGGGACAGGGGGCAGGGCTACACCTTC. It yields the protein CASSQDRDRGQGYTF.

The rearrangement uses TRBV7-9 and TRBJ2-1; TRBD2 might be the D (6 bases). Trimming took 1 base from V and 7 from J, leaving 11 bases between them. The CDR3 covers 14 residues. Germline values: CDR1 SEHNR, CDR2 FQNEAQ (reference sequence). The CDR3: CASSLEGGRNEQFF. DNA of the CDR3: TGTGCCAGCAGCTTAGAGGGTGGGAGGAATGAGCAGTTCTTC. Filled out from reference TRBV7-9 and TRBJ2-1, the complete variable domain reads DTGVSQNPRHKITKRGQNVTFRCDPISEHNRLYWYRQTLGQGPEFLTYFQNEAQLEKSRLLSDRFSAERPKGSFSTLEIQRTEQGDSAMYLCASSLEGGRNEQFFGPGTRLTVL.

The chain carries TRBV6-6 and TRBJ2-2, with TRBD2 identical over 8 bases. The CDR3 spans 13 residues. Germline V CDR1 and CDR2: MNHNY, SVGAGI (reference sequence). Trimming cost V 10 bases and J 4 bases; bases outside gene matches: 5. The chain's CDR3 is CAIRGGSTGELFF. For the CDR3, the DNA is TGTGCCATCCGGGGGGGCTCCACCGGGGAGCTGTTTTTT.

The V and J genes are TRBV7-9 and TRBJ1-6; D is possibly TRBD1 (6 bases). The CDR3 contains 15 residues. Deletions cut 0 bases from V and 9 bases from J, with 12 bases between. Germline loops: CDR1 SEHNR, CDR2 FQNEAQ (reference sequence). Written as DNA, the CDR3 is TGTGCCAGCAGCTTAGCCTCAGGGGTAGGTTCACCCCTCCACTTT. Its protein is CASSLASGVGSPLHF.

The chain joins TRBV2 to TRBJ1-5, with D maybe TRBD1 (5 bases). V was pared by 7 bases and J by 11 bases, with 15 bases between. From germline, CDR1 is SNHLY and CDR2 FYNNEI. The CDR3 is 12 residues long. The CDR3 nucleotides read TGTGCCAGCAAGGGACCCTCGGGGGCCCAGCATTTT. This codes for CASKGPSGAQHF.

The chain carries TRBV18 and TRBJ1-2; 7 bases align to TRBD1. Germline loops: CDR1 KGHSH, CDR2 LQKENI. V shed 3 bases, J shed 4 bases, and the junction held 8 bases outside the gene matches. The CDR3 loop spans 15 amino acids. For the CDR3, the DNA is TGTGCCAGCTCACCGGGTAGGACAGGTGGCTATGGCTACACCTTC. It yields the protein CASSPGRTGGYGYTF.

V and J are TRBV7-2 and TRBJ2-7; 7 nucleotides line up with TRBD1. The CDR3 runs to 15 residues. The trim removed 3 bases at V and 2 bases at J, leaving 7 bases unmatched. Germline V gene data show CDR1 as SGHTA and CDR2 as FQGNSA. In nucleotides, the CDR3 is TGTGCCAGCAGCTTCTGGGGACAGACTACCTACGAGCAGTACTTC. Encoded protein: CASSFWGQTTYEQYF. The full variable domain, its missing parts supplied by reference TRBV7-2 and TRBJ2-7, is GAGVSQSPSNKVTEKGKDVELRCDPISGHTALYWYRQSLGQGLEFLIYFQGNSAPDKSGLPSDRFSAERTGGSVSTLTIQRTQQEDSAVYLCASSFWGQTTYEQYFGPGTRLTVT.

V usage is TRBV5-4 and J usage is TRBJ2-7, with D hard to call. V was clipped by 2 bases and J by 9 bases, with 27 bases between them. From germline, CDR1 is SGHNT and CDR2 YYREEE (reference sequence). The CDR3 is 17 residues long. The CDR3 region is CASSFGRRFWVERGQYF. The CDR3 bases are TGTGCCAGCAGCTTTGGCCGTCGGTTCTGGGTCGAACGAGGGCAGTACTTC.

The rearrangement links TRBV5-1 to TRBJ1-5, with D perhaps TRBD1 (6 bases). The CDR3 loop spans 14 amino acids. The V and J ends lost 5 bases and 4 bases respectively, with 13 bases between them. Germline CDR1 and CDR2: SGHRS and YFSETQ. The CDR3 reads CASRSGTKNQPQHF. The CDR3, as DNA: TGCGCCAGCAGGTCCGGGACAAAAAATCAGCCCCAGCATTTT. Filled out from reference TRBV5-1 and TRBJ1-5, the complete variable domain reads KAGVTQTPRYLIKTRGQQVTLSCSPISGHRSVSWYQQTPGQGLQFLFEYFSETQRNKGNFPGRFSGRQFSNSRSEMNVSTLELGDSALYLCASRSGTKNQPQHFGDGTRLSIL.

Concerning this clone itself: The same CDR3 arises from other DNA sequences in this sample as well. The chain uses TRBV19 and TRBJ1-3; D gene unclear. V was shortened by 3 bases and J by 1 base, with 10 bases between the two germline ends. Germline V gene sequence: CDR1 LNHDA, CDR2 SQIVND (reference sequence). CDR3 length equals 15 residues. This CDR3 is CASSISGMSGNTIYF. The CDR3 coding sequence is TGTGCCAGTAGTATTAGTGGGATGTCTGGAAACACCATATATTTT.

In this sample, this clone turned up a few times. The chain has TRBV9 and TRBJ1-4, with 9 positions matching TRBD1. J gave up 6 bases and V 4 bases, and 10 bases lay outside the gene matches. Germline CDR1 and CDR2: SGDLS and YYNGEE. CDR3 size: 16 residues. CDR3 sequence reads: CASSPSPQGADEKLFF. Written as DNA, the CDR3 is TGTGCCAGCAGCCCCAGTCCACAGGGGGCTGATGAAAAACTGTTTTTT.

This CDR3 reads CASSLSGTDQPQHF. In DNA, the CDR3 is TGTGCCAGCAGCTTATCGGGGACCGATCAGCCCCAGCATTTT. The chain couples TRBV13 to TRBJ1-5, with D possibly TRBD1 on 5 matching bases. Looked up from germline, CDR1 is PRHDT and CDR2 is FYEKMQ (reference sequence). The CDR3 spans 14 residues. V was pared by 2 bases and J by 5 bases, with 10 bases between.

The chain has TRBV6-5 and TRBJ1-1, with 12 bases matching TRBD1. The CDR3 runs 14 residues. Germline CDR1 reads MNHEY; CDR2 reads SVGAGI. V lost 4 bases to trimming and J lost 5 bases; unmatched junction nucleotides: 2. CDR3 amino acids: CASSWDRGPTEAFF. The DNA for the CDR3 is TGTGCCAGCAGTTGGGACAGGGGGCCAACTGAAGCTTTCTTT.

The genes are TRBV28 and TRBJ1-1; maybe TRBD1 (5 bases). V was clipped by 1 base and J by 1 base, with 7 bases between them. CDR3 length: 14 residues. Germline assignment: CDR1 MDHEN and CDR2 SYDVKM. This CDR3 is CASSLSGGNTEAFF. The CDR3 nucleotides are TGTGCCAGCAGTTTATCCGGGGGGAACACTGAAGCTTTCTTT.

This chain uses TRBV13 with TRBJ2-7; possible D gene TRBD2, 6 bases. Trimming left V 4 bases short and J 3 bases short, with 13 bases between. Germline lookup yields CDR1 PRHDT and CDR2 FYEKMQ (reference sequence). The CDR3 runs to 14 residues. The CDR3 sequence: CASSSPWRGYEQYF. CDR3 bases: TGTGCCAGCAGCTCGCCGTGGAGGGGCTACGAGCAGTACTTC.

This chain joins TRBV11-2 and TRBJ2-5; TRBD2 matches at 7 bases. The CDR3 is 16 amino acids. Germline V gene lookup returns CDR1 SGHAT and CDR2 FQNNGV. V lost 5 bases, J lost 4 bases, and 13 bases stayed unmatched. The CDR3 reads CASSPRFWTSRETQYF. CDR3 in DNA: TGTGCCAGCAGCCCACGTTTCTGGACTAGTAGAGAGACCCAGTACTTC.

This clone has a single count. The CDR3 region is CASSRGGSTTTYEQYF. The CDR3, as DNA: TGTGCCAGCAGCCGGGGGGGCTCGACAACCACCTACGAGCAGTACTTC. The V call is TRBV7-2, the J call TRBJ2-7, with 8 positions matching TRBD2. J gave up 2 bases and V 5 bases, and 11 bases lay outside the gene matches. CDR1 is SGHTA, CDR2 FQGNSA, per germline. The CDR3 extends over 16 amino acids.

This clone was detected only a few times. The chain carries TRBV7-8 and TRBJ1-1; no definite D call. Trimming cost V 5 bases and J 12 bases, with 10 bases left between them. The germline CDR1 and CDR2 sequences are SGHVS and FQNEAQ. The CDR3 loop spans 10 amino acids. The CDR3 sequence: CASSPDKTFF. DNA of the CDR3: TGTGCCAGCAGCCCCGACAAGACTTTCTTT.

The chain is built from TRBV5-6 and TRBJ2-2; a possible D gene is TRBD2 (5 bases). The CDR3 consists of 15 residues. Trimming cost V 3 bases and J 5 bases, with 14 bases left between them. Germline lookup yields CDR1 SGHDT and CDR2 YYEEEE. CDR3 sequence (DNA): TGTGCCAGCAGCTGGCCGCTAGCAGTTACCGGGGAGCTGTTTTTT. It translates to CASSWPLAVTGELFF.

CDR3 nucleotide sequence: TGTGCCAGCAGTCATGGACAGGTTAATTCACCCCTCCACTTT. Encoded protein: CASSHGQVNSPLHF. The chain has TRBV5-4 and TRBJ1-6, with 7 bases aligning to TRBD1. The trim removed 5 bases at V and 6 bases at J, leaving 5 bases unmatched. CDR1 and CDR2 (germline): SGHNT, YYREEE (reference sequence). This CDR3 region has 14 residues.

This chain links TRBV7-8 with TRBJ1-2, with D uncertain. There are 17 residues in the CDR3. V was clipped by 1 base and J by 0 bases, with 15 bases between them. Germline V gives CDR1 SGHVS, CDR2 FQNEAQ. CDR3 coding DNA: TGTGCCAGCAGCTTAGTTTACCCAGGAGTTGCTAACTATGGCTACACCTTC. Translation: CASSLVYPGVANYGYTF.

V and J are TRBV6-5 and TRBJ1-1; TRBD1 agrees at 11 bases. In germline, CDR1 is MNHEY, CDR2 SVGAGI. V gave up 5 bases and J gave up 6 bases; unmatched junction bases: 5. The CDR3 consists of 14 residues. The CDR3 DNA reads as TGTGCCAGCAGTGGACAGGGGGCAGGCGCTGAAGCTTTCTTT. It specifies CASSGQGAGAEAFF.

V is TRBV9 and J is TRBJ2-3; D is ambiguous. This CDR3 spans 14 amino acids. Germline V gene lookup returns CDR1 SGDLS and CDR2 YYNGEE. Trimming cost V 3 bases and J 3 bases, with 11 bases left between them. The CDR3, as DNA: TGTGCCAGCAGCGGCCGACAAGCGACAGATACGCAGTATTTT. It translates to CASSGRQATDTQYF.

This sequence joins TRBV11-2 and TRBJ2-1; D perhaps matches TRBD1 (6 bases). Germline loops: CDR1 SGHAT, CDR2 FQNNGV. This CDR3 has 13 amino acids. V dropped 4 bases and J dropped 6 bases, with 10 bases sitting between them. CDR3 coding DNA: TGTGCCAGCAGCTGGGGGCTGCCCAATGAGCAGTTCTTC. Amino acid sequence: CASSWGLPNEQFF.

This chain joins TRBV5-1 and TRBJ1-1; 7 bases are shared with TRBD1. This CDR3 has 16 residues. The ends lost 5 bases at V and 1 base at J; junction bases unmatched: 11. The germline CDR1 and CDR2 sequences are SGHRS and YFSETQ. The CDR3 is CASSLGSGTENTEAFF. The CDR3, as DNA: TGCGCCAGCAGTTTAGGCTCCGGGACAGAGAACACTGAAGCTTTCTTT.

This clone was seen a single time. The chain uses TRBV5-4 and TRBJ2-3; 9 nucleotides line up with TRBD2. The germline V gene has CDR1 SGHNT and CDR2 YYREEE (reference sequence). The CDR3 totals 16 residues. After removal of 1 base from V and 9 bases from J, the junction contained 12 bases not matched to a gene. Here the CDR3 DNA reads TGTGCCAGCAGCTTGCGGCGGGGGGGCCAGGCTGGGACGCAGTATTTT. Protein: CASSLRRGGQAGTQYF.